The entry below describes one T cell receptor (beta chain). This record comes from a study of blood T cell repertoires in COVID-19. Across the study: Both acute and convalescent COVID-19 samples were obtained from the United States, Italy and Spain. Sources were T cells, B-cell-depleted T cells, or PBMCs; the material itself was cDNA or gDNA.

The CDR3 extends over 14 amino acids. The V end was cut by 2 bases, the J end by 11 bases, with 20 bases between. CDR1 and CDR2 from the germline V gene are SGHRS and YFSETQ. Study processing details: Quantification of nucleated cells was approximated via reference gene primer amplification. TCRdb's copy holds only in-frame clones and misses some; the assay was immunoSEQ multiplex PCR. The V and J calls and the clone size are those of that table, but D and trimming were determined from the DNA. In the table there are 90,000 to 130,000 clones, over 80% of which are singletons. The sample was peripheral blood. The receptor's source is a woman aged 70-85 years with acute or convalescent COVID-19. The rearrangement joins TRBV5-1 to TRBJ2-7; tentatively, D is TRBD2 (6 bases). The CDR3 is CASSFRDFSPREYF. CDR3 coding DNA: TGCGCCAGCAGCTTCCGGGACTTTTCCCCGAGGGAGTACTTC.